The text below deals with one TCR beta chain. The entry originates in a study of blood T cell repertoires in COVID-19. Study summary: Acute and convalescent COVID-19 samples came from the United States, Italy and Spain. PBMCs, B-cell-depleted T cells, or T cells provided the cDNA or gDNA that made up the material.

In the source study's methods: From reference gene primer amplification, estimates of nucleated cell counts were derived. Some clones are missing from TCRdb's copy, which holds only in-frame ones; the method was immunoSEQ multiplex PCR. That table gives V, J and clone size, and the DNA gave D and trimming. This sample has about 100,000 clones; 91% occur once, and the top ten carry 17%. Material for sequencing was peripheral blood. This clonotype originated in a man aged 45-65 years with acute or convalescent COVID-19.

The DNA for the CDR3 is TGTGCCACCAGCGGACCCTTTACCGGGGGGCTGTGGGATGAGCAGTTCTTC. Translating it yields CATSGPFTGGLWDEQFF. The chain employs TRBV15 and TRBJ2-1; D perhaps matches TRBD2 (7 bases). The germline V gene has CDR1 LNHNV and CDR2 YYDKDF (reference sequence). CDR3 size: 17 residues. Trimming stripped 5 bases from V and 8 bases from J, with 25 bases between. The variable domain in full, completed from reference TRBV15 and TRBJ2-1, reads DAMVIQNPRYQVTQFGKPVTLSCSQTLNHNVMYWYQQKSSQAPKLLFHYYDKDFNNEADTPDNFQSRRPNTSFCFLDIRSPGLGDTAMYLCATSGPFTGGLWDEQFFGPGTRLTVL.